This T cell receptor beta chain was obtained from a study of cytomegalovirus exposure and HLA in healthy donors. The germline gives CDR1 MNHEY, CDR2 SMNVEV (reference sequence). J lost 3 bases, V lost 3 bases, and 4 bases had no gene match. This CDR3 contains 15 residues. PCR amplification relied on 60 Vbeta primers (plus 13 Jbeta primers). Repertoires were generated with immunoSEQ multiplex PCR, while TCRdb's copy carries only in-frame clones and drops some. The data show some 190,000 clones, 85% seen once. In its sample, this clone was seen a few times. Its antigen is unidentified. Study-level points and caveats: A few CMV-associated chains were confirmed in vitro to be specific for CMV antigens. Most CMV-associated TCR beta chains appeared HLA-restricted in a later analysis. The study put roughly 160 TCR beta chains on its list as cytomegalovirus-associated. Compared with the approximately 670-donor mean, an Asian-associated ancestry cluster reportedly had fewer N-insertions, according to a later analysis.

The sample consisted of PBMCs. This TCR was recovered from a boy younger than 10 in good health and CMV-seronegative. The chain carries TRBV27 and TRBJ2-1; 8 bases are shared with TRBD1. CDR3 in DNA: TGTGCCAGCAGTTTGACAGGGGACATCTACAATGAGCAGTTCTTC. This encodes CASSLTGDIYNEQFF.